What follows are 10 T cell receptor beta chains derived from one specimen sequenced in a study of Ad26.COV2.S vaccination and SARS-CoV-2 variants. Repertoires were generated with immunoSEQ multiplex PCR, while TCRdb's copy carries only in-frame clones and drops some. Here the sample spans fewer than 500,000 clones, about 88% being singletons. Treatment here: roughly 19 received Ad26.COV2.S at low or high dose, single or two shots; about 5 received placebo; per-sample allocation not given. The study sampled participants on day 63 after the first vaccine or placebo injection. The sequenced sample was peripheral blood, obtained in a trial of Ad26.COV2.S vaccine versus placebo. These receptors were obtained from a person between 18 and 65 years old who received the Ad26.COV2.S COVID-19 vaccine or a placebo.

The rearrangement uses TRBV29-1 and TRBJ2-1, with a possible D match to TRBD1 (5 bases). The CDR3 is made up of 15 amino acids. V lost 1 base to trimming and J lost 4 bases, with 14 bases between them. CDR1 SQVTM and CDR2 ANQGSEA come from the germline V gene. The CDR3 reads CSVEGGWGTYNEQFF. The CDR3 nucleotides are TGCAGCGTTGAAGGGGGATGGGGCACTTACAATGAGCAGTTCTTC.

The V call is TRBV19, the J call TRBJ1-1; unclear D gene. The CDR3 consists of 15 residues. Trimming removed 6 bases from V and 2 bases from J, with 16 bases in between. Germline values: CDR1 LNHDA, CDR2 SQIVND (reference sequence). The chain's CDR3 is CASSLGFVVNTEAFF. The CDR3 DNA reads TGTGCCAGTAGCCTCGGTTTCGTGGTCAACACTGAAGCTTTCTTT.

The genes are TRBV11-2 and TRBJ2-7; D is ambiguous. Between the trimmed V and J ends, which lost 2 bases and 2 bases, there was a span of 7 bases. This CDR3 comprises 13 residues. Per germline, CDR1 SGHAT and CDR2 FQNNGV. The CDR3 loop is CASSLSATYEQYV. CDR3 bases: TGTGCCAGCAGCTTATCCGCCACCTACGAGCAGTACGTC.

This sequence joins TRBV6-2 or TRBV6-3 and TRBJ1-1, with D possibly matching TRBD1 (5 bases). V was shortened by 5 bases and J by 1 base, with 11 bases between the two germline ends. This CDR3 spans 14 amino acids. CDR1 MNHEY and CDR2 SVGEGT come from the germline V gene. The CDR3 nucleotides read TGTGCCAGCAGTGACCGGGGGGGGAACACTGAAGCTTTCTTT. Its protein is CASSDRGGNTEAFF.

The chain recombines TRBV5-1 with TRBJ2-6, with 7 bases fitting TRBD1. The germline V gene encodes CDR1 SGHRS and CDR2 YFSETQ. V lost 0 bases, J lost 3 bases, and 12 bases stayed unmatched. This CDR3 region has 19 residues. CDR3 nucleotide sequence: TGCGCCAGCAGCTTGGGAACAGGGGCCCTGGTTCTTGGGGCCAACGTCCTGACTTTC. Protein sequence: CASSLGTGALVLGANVLTF.

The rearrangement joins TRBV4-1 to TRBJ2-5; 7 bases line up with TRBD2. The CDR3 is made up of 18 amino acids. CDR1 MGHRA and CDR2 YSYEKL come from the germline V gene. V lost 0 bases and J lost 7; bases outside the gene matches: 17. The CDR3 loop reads CASSQDSYRGGWGGTQYF. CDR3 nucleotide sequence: TGCGCCAGCAGCCAAGACAGCTATCGTGGGGGTTGGGGGGGGACCCAGTACTTC.

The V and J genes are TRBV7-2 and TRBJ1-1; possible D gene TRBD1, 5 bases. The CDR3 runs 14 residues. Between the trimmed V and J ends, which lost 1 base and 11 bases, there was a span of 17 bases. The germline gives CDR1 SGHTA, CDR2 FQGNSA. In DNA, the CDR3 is TGTGCCAGCAGCTTAGTGTTGACTTTGGGGGGGGCTTTCTTT. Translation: CASSLVLTLGGAFF.

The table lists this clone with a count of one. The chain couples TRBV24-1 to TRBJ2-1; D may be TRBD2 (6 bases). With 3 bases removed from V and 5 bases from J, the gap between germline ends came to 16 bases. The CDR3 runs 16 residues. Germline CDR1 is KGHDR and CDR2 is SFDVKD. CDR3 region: CATSDPRDFGNNEQFF. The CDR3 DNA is TGTGCCACCAGTGATCCCCGGGACTTTGGAAACAATGAGCAGTTCTTC.

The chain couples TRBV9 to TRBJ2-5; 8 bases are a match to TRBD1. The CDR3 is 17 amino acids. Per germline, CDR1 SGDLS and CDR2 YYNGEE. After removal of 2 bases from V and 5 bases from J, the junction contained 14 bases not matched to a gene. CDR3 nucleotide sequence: TGTGCCAGCAGCGTTGACGGGGGCCAGGGGGCGAGGGAGACCCAGTACTTC. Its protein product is CASSVDGGQGARETQYF.

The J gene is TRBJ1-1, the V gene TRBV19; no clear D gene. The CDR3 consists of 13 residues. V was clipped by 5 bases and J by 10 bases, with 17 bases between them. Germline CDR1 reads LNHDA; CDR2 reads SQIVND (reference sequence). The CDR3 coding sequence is TGTGCCAGTAGTCTCGGTCGCCACACCATAGCTTTCTTT. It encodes CASSLGRHTIAFF.